This T cell receptor (beta chain) was captured by sequencing in a study of blood T cell repertoires in COVID-19. Study overall: Samples of COVID-19 (acute and convalescent) were obtained from the United States, Italy and Spain. The analysed material was cDNA or gDNA that came from T cells, B-cell-depleted T cells, or PBMCs.

With 4 bases removed from V and 8 bases from J, the gap between germline ends came to 11 bases. The V gene's germline CDR1 is MNHEY and CDR2 SVGEGT. CDR3 length: 12 residues. Seattle-derived patients entered the study during active infection and were followed longitudinally. Sequencing was performed with immunoSEQ multiplex PCR; in TCRdb, only in-frame clones are kept and a portion is missing. Here the sample spans 300,000 to 350,000 clones, roughly nine tenths being singletons. The receptor was isolated from a woman aged 55-75 years with COVID-19, enrolled during active disease. The chain employs TRBV6-2 or TRBV6-3 and TRBJ1-1; unclear D gene. The sequencing input was peripheral blood. The CDR3 sequence is CASSWVGIEAFF. The CDR3 DNA sequence: TGTGCCAGCAGTTGGGTCGGGATCGAAGCTTTCTTT.